This paragraph reports one TCR beta chain. This clone was recorded once. This clone's antigen is unknown. Per-base quality was not reported, and no clone a single base away is much larger than it. This entry belongs to a study of Ad26.COV2.S vaccination and SARS-CoV-2 variants (TCRdb year 2021). For the wider study: TCRbeta repertoire sequencing was used to assess the specificity and breadth of SARS-CoV-2-reactive T cell receptors after Ad26.COV2.S vaccination. The TCR-sequenced set comprised around 30 samples: some 19 Ad26.COV2.S vaccine recipients, 5 placebo recipients and 8 SARS-CoV-2 convalescent individuals. General study outcomes and caveats: Spike-specific TCR breadth was higher in Ad26.COV2.S recipients than in placebo recipients (P = 0.0014). Substantial breadth of spike-specific CD8+ and CD4+ T cell responses was reported after vaccination. Non-spike TCR breadth was comparable between vaccine and placebo recipients, consistent with the vaccine containing only spike. It was noted by the authors that total T cell responses may have been underestimated by the TCR breadth and depth analyses.

Counted from cysteine to phenylalanine, this CDR3 has 15 amino acids. CDR3 DNA only is kept here, 45 bases in frame from base 1. Trimming removed 8 bases from V and 0 bases from J, leaving 14 bases between the germline ends. For CDR1 and CDR2, the germline V gene lists MDHEN and SYDVKM. The immunoSEQ Assay was the method used to sequence TCRbeta CDR3 regions. After extraction, genomic DNA underwent amplification by bias-controlled multiplex PCR, followed by high-throughput sequencing. As for the authors' bioinformatics: To quantify the absolute abundance of every unique TCRbeta CDR3 region, sequences were collapsed and filtered. T cell fraction was estimated by normalizing TCRbeta template counts to usable DNA, which was measured by amplifying reference genes present in all nucleated cells. Repertoire TCRs were annotated as SARS-CoV-2-specific by exact matching of V gene, CDR3 amino acid sequence and J gene to a known reactive TCR set. MIRA supplied the reference SARS-CoV-2 TCR set, which was filtered for enrichment in COVID-19-positive ImmuneCODE repertoires so that public or cross-reactive TCRs were removed. Using the MIRA antigens, annotated TCRs were further analysed by specific ORF or by position within an ORF. Depth was the summed frequency of annotated unique rearrangements, while breadth was defined as annotated unique rearrangements over total unique productive rearrangements. Group comparisons of TCR breadth used two-sided Wilcoxon rank-sum tests. Here the immuneACCESS table is served through TCRdb, limited to in-frame sequences with V and J called. Missing clones are a known gap in these copies; in checked studies unresolved V genes cover under half, and the rest lacks a known reason. V and J calls and clone size are as listed in that table; D and trimming were resolved from the DNA. In this sample the table shows 85,000 to 95,000 clones, 82% of which occur a single time. The ten largest account for roughly 15% of the sample.

Per the publication, the time point label means: individuals recovered from natural SARS-CoV-2 infection. Source: peripheral blood, taken after recovery from COVID-19. The sequence came from a human donor who had recovered from COVID-19. The sequence is built from TRBV28 and TRBJ2-1; the D gene cannot be resolved reliably. The CDR3 has the sequence CASLPTLSSYNEQFF. Here is the DNA: TGTGCCAGCTTGCCGACACTTAGCTCCTACAATGAGCAGTTCTTC.